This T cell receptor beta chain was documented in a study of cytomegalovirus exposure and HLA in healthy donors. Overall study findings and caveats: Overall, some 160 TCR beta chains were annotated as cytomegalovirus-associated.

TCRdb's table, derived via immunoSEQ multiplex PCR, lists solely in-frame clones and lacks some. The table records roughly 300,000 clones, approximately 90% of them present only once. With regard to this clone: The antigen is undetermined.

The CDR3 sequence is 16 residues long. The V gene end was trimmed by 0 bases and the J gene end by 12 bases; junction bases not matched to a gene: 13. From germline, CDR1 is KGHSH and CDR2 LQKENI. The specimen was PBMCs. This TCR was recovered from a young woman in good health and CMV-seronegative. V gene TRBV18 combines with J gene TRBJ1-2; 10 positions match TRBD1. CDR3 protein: CASSPPEGTGDRANTF. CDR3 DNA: TGTGCCAGCTCACCACCGGAAGGGACAGGGGACCGGGCTAACACCTTC.